This TCR beta chain originates from a study of CD8 T cells in ankylosing spondylitis. Broader study findings: Made up of eight or nine highly homologous variants, a TCR beta motif appeared characteristic of ankylosing spondylitis blood.

This clonotype came up a few times. Its target is not known. This CDR3 comprises 13 residues. V was pared by 7 bases and J by 4 bases, with 6 bases of the junction left unmatched. Germline V gene sequence: CDR1 MNHNS, CDR2 SASEGT. One entry per CDR3 protein, called by TCRdb with MiXCR from the 5' RACE reads. Of about 840,000 distinct CDR3 sequences listed, roughly 12% are singletons. This clonotype was obtained from a male donor with ankylosing spondylitis. The chain is built from TRBV6-1 and TRBJ2-7; 8 bases match TRBD2. Sequencing was done on a sample of blood, either unsorted or a sorted T cell fraction (not recorded which). CDR3 coding DNA: TGTGCCAGCACCCACCAGCGGGAGTACGAGCAGTACTTC. Translated: CASTHQREYEQYF.